The 5 T cell receptor beta chains reported below all come from one sample, sequenced in a study of blood T cell repertoires in COVID-19. The assay was immunoSEQ multiplex PCR, and TCRdb's table has in-frame clones only and misses some. The repertoire consists of roughly 150,000 clones, with approximately 90% occurring once and the leading ten covering 11%. Sample: peripheral blood. These receptors all stem from a woman at least 80 years old with acute or convalescent COVID-19.

This clone was observed a few times. This chain joins TRBV5-4 and TRBJ1-2; 8 bases match TRBD1. The CDR3 contains 14 residues. V trimming: 1 base; J trimming: 2 bases; junction bases outside the gene matches: 1. Germline V gene lookup returns CDR1 SGHNT and CDR2 YYREEE (reference sequence). The CDR3 loop reads CASSLTGGNYGYTF. The DNA for the CDR3 is TGTGCCAGCAGCTTGACAGGGGGGAACTATGGCTACACCTTC.

This chain connects TRBV19 to TRBJ1-1; 8 bases map to TRBD1. The CDR3 has 14 amino acids. V shed 4 bases and J 5 bases; nucleotides not matched to a gene: 6. Germline V gives CDR1 LNHDA, CDR2 SQIVND (reference sequence). As DNA, the CDR3 is TGTGCCAGTAGTAACCAGGGGGCCGGGACTGAAGCTTTCTTT. Encoded protein: CASSNQGAGTEAFF.

The rearrangement uses TRBV6-8 and TRBJ2-7; TRBD2 matches at 16 bases. Germline V gives CDR1 MNHGY, CDR2 SAAAGT. V was clipped by 4 bases and J by 5 bases; unmatched bases: 5. CDR3 length: 16 residues. In DNA form, the CDR3 reads TGTGCCAGCAGTTCCGGGACTAGCGGGGGGGGGAACGAGCAGTACTTC. Protein sequence: CASSSGTSGGGNEQYF.

The rearrangement joins TRBV24-1 to TRBJ2-2, with TRBD1 matching over 7 bases. J was trimmed by 4 bases and V by 10 bases; bases with no gene match: 8. The germline gives CDR1 KGHDR, CDR2 SFDVKD. The CDR3 covers 14 residues. The CDR3 coding sequence is TGTGCCACTAGAGGGCCAGGGGGCACCGGGGAGCTGTTTTTT. The encoded protein is CATRGPGGTGELFF.

This chain connects TRBV10-3 to TRBJ1-3; maybe TRBD1 (6 bases). Germline loops: CDR1 ENHRY, CDR2 SYGVKD. V was trimmed by 5 bases and J by 1 base, leaving 9 bases between them. The CDR3 runs to 14 residues. The chain's CDR3 is CAISNGQSGNTIYF. The CDR3 coding sequence is TGTGCCATCAGTAATGGACAGTCTGGAAACACCATATATTTT.